The 19 T cell receptor beta chains below come from one sample, sequenced in a study of blood T cell repertoires in COVID-19. Sequencing was performed with immunoSEQ multiplex PCR; in TCRdb, only in-frame clones are kept and a portion is missing. Of some 350,000 clones in the sample, around nine tenths are singletons; the top ten hold roughly 6.6%. The sample taken for sequencing was peripheral blood. These receptor sequences come from a woman in her seventies with COVID-19, enrolled during active disease.

This clone has just one count. The genes are TRBV28 and TRBJ2-2; 7 positions agree with TRBD2. The CDR3 has 16 amino acids. Germline trimming cut 1 base from V and 4 bases from J; bases unmatched to any gene: 6. Germline CDR1 and CDR2: MDHEN and SYDVKM. The CDR3 protein is CASSLFGGRGTGELFF. DNA for the CDR3: TGTGCCAGCAGTTTATTCGGGGGGAGAGGCACCGGGGAGCTGTTTTTT. Combining the CDR3 with reference TRBV28 and TRBJ2-2 gives the whole variable domain DVKVTQSSRYLVKRTGEKVFLECVQDMDHENMFWYRQDPGLGLRLIYFSYDVKMKEKGDIPEGYSVSREKKERFSLILESASTNQTSMYLCASSLFGGRGTGELFFGEGSRLTVL.

CDR3: CASTTGLPAKNIQYF. The DNA for the CDR3 is TGCGCCAGCACTACAGGGCTCCCAGCCAAAAACATTCAGTACTTC. V and J are TRBV10-1 and TRBJ2-4; possible D gene TRBD1, 6 bases. CDR1 is WNHNN and CDR2 is SYGVQD in the germline V gene (reference sequence). The V end was cut by 7 bases, the J end by 0 bases, with 13 bases between. The length of the CDR3 is 15 residues.

The table lists this clone with a few counts. V usage is TRBV5-5 and J usage is TRBJ1-2, with D unresolved. CDR3 size: 14 residues. Germline CDR1 and CDR2: SGHKS and YYEKEE (reference sequence). The ends were cut back, 6 bases at V and 6 bases at J, with 18 bases in the middle. The DNA for the CDR3 is TGTGCCAGCAACTTCCTAGGAGGGAGTGATGGCTACACCTTC. It translates to CASNFLGGSDGYTF.

This rearrangement joins TRBV20-1 to TRBJ1-1, with D possibly TRBD1 on 6 matching bases. Trimming stripped 6 bases from V and 7 bases from J, with 9 bases between. This CDR3 has 10 residues. From germline, CDR1 is DFQATT and CDR2 SNEGSKA (reference sequence). The CDR3 reads CSAGAGEAFF. CDR3 DNA: TGCAGTGCGGGGGCCGGTGAAGCTTTCTTT.

The gene calls are TRBV7-3 and TRBJ2-7, with 7 bases aligning to TRBD1. The ends lost 5 bases at V and 6 bases at J; junction bases unmatched: 7. CDR1 SGHTA and CDR2 FQGTGA come from the germline V gene. This CDR3 has 13 amino acids. CDR3 region: CASSPQGVGEQYF. For the CDR3, the DNA is TGTGCCAGCAGCCCCCAGGGGGTAGGCGAGCAGTACTTC.

V and J are TRBV10-3 and TRBJ2-7; the match to TRBD1 covers 7 bases. The V and J ends lost 0 bases and 5 bases, in that order; junction bases with no gene match: 10. Germline CDR1 and CDR2: ENHRY and SYGVKD. The CDR3 sequence is 16 residues long. For the CDR3, the DNA is TGTGCCATCAGTGAGTCGATGAGGGACAGAGACAACGAGCAGTACTTC. It yields the protein CAISESMRDRDNEQYF.

This clone was picked up a small number of times. The rearrangement joins TRBV21-1 to TRBJ1-1; no DNA check was done on the table's D call, TRBD1. TRBV21-1 is noted as a pseudogene. This CDR3 spans 15 amino acids. The CDR3 DNA follows: TGTGCCAGCAGCAAAGATGGCAGGGGTGGCACTGAAGCTTTCTTT. This translates into CASSKDGRGGTEAFF.

The chain couples TRBV5-1 to TRBJ1-2; no firm D call. Germline CDR1 reads SGHRS; CDR2 reads YFSETQ. V gave up 0 bases and J gave up 4 bases, with 10 bases separating them. The CDR3 runs 14 residues. CDR3 region: CASSLDSEGYGYTF. CDR3 nucleotide sequence: TGCGCCAGCAGCTTGGATTCCGAGGGCTATGGCTACACCTTC.

The chain employs TRBV7-2 and TRBJ1-3; D call uncertain. This CDR3 comprises 16 residues. Trimming cost V 3 bases and J 0 bases, with 12 bases left between them. Per the germline V gene, CDR1 is SGHTA and CDR2 is FQGNSA. CDR3 in DNA: TGTGCCAGCAGCTTGAGCCAGGTTTTCTCTGGAAACACCATATATTTT. As protein: CASSLSQVFSGNTIYF.

The chain couples TRBV18 to TRBJ2-1; perhaps TRBD1 as D (6 bases). The V end lost 2 bases, the J end lost 6 bases, and 17 bases lay between the germline ends. Per the germline V gene, CDR1 is KGHSH and CDR2 is LQKENI. The CDR3 contains 16 residues. The CDR3 spells CASSPRRQEAINEQFF. In DNA, the CDR3 is TGTGCCAGCTCACCAAGGAGACAGGAGGCAATCAATGAGCAGTTCTTC.

V is TRBV21-1 and J is TRBJ2-7; the D call TRBD1 from the table was never checked on the DNA. TRBV21-1 is a listed pseudogene. The CDR3 has 11 amino acids. In DNA, the CDR3 is TGTGCCAGCAGCAAAATGGGCAGGGGGCTCTTC. The encoded protein is CASSKMGRGLF.

CDR3 DNA: TGTGCCAGCAGTTTATCACAGAATGAGCAGTTCTTC. Translating it yields CASSLSQNEQFF. V and J are TRBV12-3 or TRBV12-4 and TRBJ2-1, with D unresolved. The V and J ends lost 2 bases and 7 bases respectively, with 6 bases between them. The length of the CDR3 is 12 residues.

Concerning this clone: Other nucleotide sequences in the sample specify the same CDR3. J is TRBJ2-3 and V is TRBV5-1, with TRBD2 identical over 10 bases. Germline V gene data show CDR1 as SGHRS and CDR2 as YFSETQ. CDR3 length: 15 amino acids. With 1 base clipped from V and 1 base from J, the junction kept 0 bases outside the gene matches. The CDR3 DNA is TGCGCCAGCAGCTTGACTAGCGGGGGCACAGATACGCAGTATTTT. Translating it yields CASSLTSGGTDTQYF.

A note on this clone: Other DNA sequences in this sample translate to the same CDR3. J is TRBJ1-2 and V is TRBV18, with 9 bases matching TRBD1. The length of the CDR3 is 13 residues. Germline lookup yields CDR1 KGHSH and CDR2 LQKENI. With 3 bases clipped from V and 5 bases from J, the junction kept 1 base outside the gene matches. CDR3 nucleotides: TGTGCCAGCTCACCGACAGGGGGATATGGCTACACCTTC. This translates into CASSPTGGYGYTF.

This chain uses TRBV7-2 with TRBJ2-7, with 8 bases matching TRBD2. Germline CDR1 and CDR2: SGHTA and FQGNSA. V shed 1 base, J shed 4 bases, and the junction held 6 bases outside the gene matches. The CDR3 spans 15 residues. CDR3 amino acids: CASSLVSGAPYEQYF. The CDR3 DNA reads as TGTGCCAGCAGCTTAGTTAGCGGGGCTCCTTACGAGCAGTACTTC.

This clone was observed a single time. The chain uses TRBV9 and TRBJ2-5; 9 positions match TRBD2. J lost 5 bases, V lost 3 bases, and 11 bases had no gene match. CDR1 SGDLS and CDR2 YYNGEE come from the germline V gene. The CDR3 length is 16 residues. Here the CDR3 DNA reads TGTGCCAGCAGCGCCTTTGCGGGGGGGGCCTTTGAGACCCAGTACTTC. It specifies CASSAFAGGAFETQYF.

About this clone: The sample contains more than one DNA sequence encoding this CDR3. V gene TRBV18 combines with J gene TRBJ1-6; 7 bases match TRBD1. The CDR3 length is 14 residues. The trim removed 1 base at V and 7 bases at J, leaving 1 base unmatched. Germline-derived CDR1 and CDR2 are KGHSH and LQKENI. CDR3 residues: CASSPRDSNSPLHF. The CDR3 bases are TGTGCCAGCTCACCACGGGACAGCAATTCACCCCTCCACTTT.

The chain combines TRBV5-1 with TRBJ2-3; maybe TRBD2 (6 bases). Trimming removed 0 bases from V and 1 base from J, with 12 bases in between. The germline gives CDR1 SGHRS, CDR2 YFSETQ. The CDR3 consists of 16 residues. CDR3 in amino acids: CASSLAPGGGTDTQYF. The CDR3, as DNA: TGCGCCAGCAGCTTGGCCCCCGGAGGGGGCACAGATACGCAGTATTTT.

The sample holds a few counts of this clone. This chain uses TRBV7-7 with TRBJ2-1; 11 bases line up with TRBD1. The V gene end was trimmed by 5 bases and the J gene end by 10 bases; junction bases not matched to a gene: 10. The length of the CDR3 is 15 residues. Germline loops: CDR1 SSHAT, CDR2 FNYEAQ (reference sequence). CDR3 loop: CASSPPGQGVEEQFF. CDR3 coding DNA: TGTGCCAGCAGCCCTCCGGGACAGGGGGTTGAAGAGCAGTTCTTC.